This is a list of T cell receptor beta chains from one sample in a study of control samples from healthy donors and cancer patients. Only in-frame clones appear in the TCRdb table, and some are missing; sequencing was by immunoSEQ multiplex PCR. The table has 140,000 or so clones, 75% to 90% seen once. Material: blood. The receptors come from a man under 40 in good health. CDR3s include the opening cysteine and the closing phenylalanine or tryptophan. A D gene is named only where the DNA matches it firmly. The size field is filled for only some rows; it gives once, few, many or a size class.

V	J	D	size	CDR3	DNA
TRBV19	TRBJ1-6	NA	NA	CASRASTSPLHF	TGTGCCAGTAGGGCCTCAACTTCACCCCTCCACTTT
TRBV11-3	TRBJ2-1	NA	NA	CASSLDRREQFF	TGTGCCAGCAGCTTAGACAGGCGTGAGCAGTTCTTC
TRBV24-1	TRBJ2-3	TRBD2	NA	CATSDLTSGRPDTQYF	TGTGCCACCAGTGATTTGACTAGCGGGCGGCCAGATACGCAGTATTTT
TRBV6-6	TRBJ1-3	NA	NA	CASNRQGSGNTIYF	TGTGCCAGCAACCGCCAGGGCTCTGGAAACACCATATATTTT
TRBV18	TRBJ1-3	NA	few	CASSRDGANSGNTIYF	TGTGCCAGCTCACGGGACGGTGCCAACTCTGGAAACACCATATATTTT
TRBV14	TRBJ2-2	NA	NA	CASSQRPTTNTGELFF	TGTGCCAGCAGCCAGCGACCGACGACGAACACCGGGGAGCTGTTTTTT
TRBV4-1	TRBJ1-4	NA	NA	CASSQSLGQTTNEKLFF	TGCGCCAGCAGCCAATCCCTCGGACAGACAACTAATGAAAAACTGTTTTTT
TRBV30	TRBJ1-5	NA	once	CAWSRGLWNFSNQPQHF	TGTGCCTGGAGTCGAGGGCTTTGGAACTTTAGCAATCAGCCCCAGCATTTT
TRBV6-6	TRBJ1-5	TRBD1	few	CASRGQANQPQHF	TGTGCCAGCAGAGGACAGGCCAATCAGCCCCAGCATTTT
TRBV7-9	TRBJ1-6	NA	NA	CASSPWGGNSPLHF	TGTGCCAGCAGCCCATGGGGGGGAAATTCACCCCTCCACTTT
TRBV4-3	TRBJ1-1	NA	NA	CASSQDRGGDTEAFF	TGCGCCAGCAGCCAAGATAGGGGGGGGGACACTGAAGCTTTCTTT
TRBV7-9	TRBJ1-2	NA	NA	CASSQGDNNYGYTF	TGTGCCAGCAGCCAAGGAGACAATAACTATGGCTACACCTTC
TRBV9	TRBJ1-6	NA	NA	CASSVEAVSSYNSPLHF	TGTGCCAGCAGCGTAGAGGCCGTTAGCTCCTATAATTCACCCCTCCACTTT
TRBV5-1	TRBJ2-1	TRBD2	NA	CASSTGTNYNEQFF	TGCGCCAGCAGCACCGGGACTAACTACAATGAGCAGTTCTTC
TRBV9	TRBJ2-7	NA	many	CASSVGGGPYEQYF	TGTGCCAGCAGCGTAGGCGGAGGGCCCTACGAGCAGTACTTC
TRBV19	TRBJ2-1	NA	NA	CASSMLYGALPSYNEQFF	TGTGCCAGTAGTATGTTATACGGGGCTCTACCTTCCTACAATGAGCAGTTCTTC
TRBV5-1	TRBJ2-7	TRBD1	NA	CASRRDSSYEQYF	TGCGCCAGCAGAAGGGACAGTTCCTACGAGCAGTACTTC
TRBV15	TRBJ1-2	NA	NA	CATSRDTLVLYGYTF	TGTGCCACCAGCAGAGATACCCTCGTTCTCTATGGCTACACCTTC
TRBV18	TRBJ1-1	NA	few	CASSPPTGGIMNTEAFF	TGTGCCAGCTCACCACCCACAGGAGGGATTATGAACACTGAAGCTTTCTTT
TRBV2	TRBJ1-6	NA	NA	CASRGVRNSPLHF	TGTGCCAGCCGGGGGGTGAGGAATTCACCCCTCCACTTT